The rows below give T cell receptor beta chains drawn from one sample of a study of control samples from healthy donors and cancer patients. Profiling relied on immunoSEQ multiplex PCR, and the TCRdb table lists in-frame clones only, not all of them. The sample records about 250,000 clones, roughly 87% being singletons. Sequenced sample: PBMCs. The receptor source for this set is an older woman with lung cancer. Each CDR3 is given with its conserved first and last residue. Fields, in order: clone size, V gene, J gene, D gene, CDR3 protein, CDR3 DNA. The D gene is left open where the match is weak. Where a row states a size, it is once, few, many or the class of an expanded clone; other rows omit it.

clone_size: -; v_call: TRBV28; j_call: TRBJ1-4; d_call: -; cdr3_aa: CASSLVQGGDNEKLFF; cdr3_nt: TGTGCCAGCAGTCTGGTACAGGGCGGAGATAATGAAAAACTGTTTTTT
clone_size: -; v_call: TRBV15; j_call: TRBJ2-7; d_call: -; cdr3_aa: CATSRDGGYEQYF; cdr3_nt: TGTGCCACCAGCAGAGATGGCGGCTACGAGCAGTACTTC
clone_size: once; v_call: TRBV7-9; j_call: TRBJ2-1; d_call: -; cdr3_aa: CASSSTDLSIYLFF; cdr3_nt: TGTGCCAGCAGCTCGACAGACCTCAGCATATATCTGTTCTTC
clone_size: -; v_call: TRBV5-5; j_call: TRBJ2-5; d_call: TRBD2; cdr3_aa: CASSLGGLAGGYQETQYF; cdr3_nt: TGTGCCAGCAGCTTGGGCGGACTAGCGGGAGGTTACCAAGAGACCCAGTACTTC
clone_size: -; v_call: TRBV6-5; j_call: TRBJ1-1; d_call: -; cdr3_aa: CASSMVAGRIQFF; cdr3_nt: TGTGCCAGCAGTATGGTGGCAGGACGTATACAGTTCTTT
clone_size: -; v_call: TRBV2; j_call: TRBJ1-6; d_call: -; cdr3_aa: CASGGRGNSPLHF; cdr3_nt: TGTGCCAGCGGGGGAAGGGGGAATTCACCCCTCCACTTT
clone_size: -; v_call: TRBV9; j_call: TRBJ2-1; d_call: TRBD2; cdr3_aa: CASSVGGGKGLFGEQFF; cdr3_nt: TGTGCCAGCAGCGTAGGCGGGGGGAAAGGCCTTTTCGGTGAGCAGTTCTTC
clone_size: -; v_call: TRBV25-1; j_call: TRBJ2-1; d_call: TRBD2; cdr3_aa: CASSEKLASNEQFF; cdr3_nt: TGTGCCAGCAGTGAAAAACTAGCGTCGAATGAGCAGTTCTTC
clone_size: once; v_call: TRBV19; j_call: TRBJ1-1; d_call: -; cdr3_aa: CASSIQSSTEAFF; cdr3_nt: TGTGCCAGTAGTATTCAGAGTAGTACTGAAGCTTTCTTT
clone_size: -; v_call: TRBV10-3; j_call: TRBJ1-3; d_call: -; cdr3_aa: CAISGNRGDTGNTIYF; cdr3_nt: TGTGCCATCAGTGGAAACCGCGGGGATACGGGAAACACCATATATTTT
clone_size: -; v_call: TRBV21-1; j_call: TRBJ2-3; d_call: -; cdr3_aa: CASRPGTDPPDTQYF; cdr3_nt: TGTGCCAGCAGGCCCGGGACAGATCCACCAGATACGCAGTATTTT
clone_size: -; v_call: TRBV2; j_call: TRBJ1-1; d_call: -; cdr3_aa: CASSGRGRNEAFF; cdr3_nt: TGTGCCAGCAGTGGGAGAGGACGTAATGAAGCTTTCTTT
clone_size: few; v_call: TRBV6-6; j_call: TRBJ2-1; d_call: -; cdr3_aa: CASSYGPYNEQFF; cdr3_nt: TGTGCCAGCAGTTACGGGCCTTACAATGAGCAGTTCTTC
clone_size: -; v_call: TRBV18; j_call: TRBJ1-1; d_call: -; cdr3_aa: CASSDDRKRTEAFF; cdr3_nt: TGTGCCAGCTCAGACGACAGAAAGAGGACTGAAGCTTTCTTT
clone_size: -; v_call: TRBV6-2/TRBV6-3; j_call: TRBJ1-1; d_call: -; cdr3_aa: CASSRAIARDTEAFF; cdr3_nt: TGTGCCAGCAGTCGGGCGATTGCGCGGGACACTGAAGCTTTCTTT
clone_size: -; v_call: TRBV9; j_call: TRBJ2-1; d_call: -; cdr3_aa: CASSVVGWPSGNEQFF; cdr3_nt: TGTGCCAGCAGCGTAGTAGGTTGGCCCAGTGGGAATGAGCAGTTCTTC
clone_size: -; v_call: TRBV13; j_call: TRBJ1-4; d_call: -; cdr3_aa: CASSLVGTNEKLFF; cdr3_nt: TGTGCCAGCAGCCTAGTAGGGACTAATGAAAAACTGTTTTTT
clone_size: medium-sized; v_call: TRBV27; j_call: TRBJ2-5; d_call: -; cdr3_aa: CASSFGIQETQYF; cdr3_nt: TGTGCCAGCAGTTTCGGTATCCAAGAGACCCAGTACTTC
clone_size: once; v_call: TRBV2; j_call: TRBJ1-1; d_call: -; cdr3_aa: CASSEGLKNTEAFF; cdr3_nt: TGTGCCAGCAGTGAAGGTCTGAAGAACACTGAAGCTTTCTTT
clone_size: -; v_call: TRBV7-2; j_call: TRBJ2-1; d_call: -; cdr3_aa: CASSPGLAASYNEQFF; cdr3_nt: TGTGCCAGCAGCCCGGGGCTAGCTGCATCCTACAATGAGCAGTTCTTC
clone_size: -; v_call: TRBV7-9; j_call: TRBJ2-3; d_call: -; cdr3_aa: CASSLAGADTQYF; cdr3_nt: TGTGCCAGCAGCTTAGCTGGAGCAGATACGCAGTATTTT
clone_size: -; v_call: TRBV5-1; j_call: TRBJ2-7; d_call: -; cdr3_aa: CASSPQGASSYEQYF; cdr3_nt: TGCGCCAGCAGCCCACAGGGCGCTAGCTCCTACGAGCAGTACTTC
clone_size: -; v_call: TRBV18; j_call: TRBJ2-4; d_call: -; cdr3_aa: CASSPPMEAKNIQYF; cdr3_nt: TGTGCCAGCTCACCACCAATGGAAGCCAAAAACATTCAGTACTTC
clone_size: once; v_call: TRBV27; j_call: TRBJ1-6; d_call: TRBD1; cdr3_aa: CASSLQGQGAAYNSPLHF; cdr3_nt: TGTGCCAGCAGCCTTCAGGGACAGGGGGCGGCCTATAATTCACCCCTCCACTTT
clone_size: -; v_call: TRBV28; j_call: TRBJ2-3; d_call: -; cdr3_aa: CASRTPGQRLDTQYF; cdr3_nt: TGTGCCAGCAGAACCCCGGGACAAAGATTAGATACGCAGTATTTT
clone_size: few; v_call: TRBV28; j_call: TRBJ2-1; d_call: TRBD2; cdr3_aa: CASSLLSSGTLFTYNEQFF; cdr3_nt: TGTGCCAGCAGTTTACTCTCTAGCGGGACTCTATTCACATACAATGAGCAGTTCTTC
clone_size: once; v_call: TRBV4-1; j_call: TRBJ1-4; d_call: -; cdr3_aa: CASSPKTTNEKLFF; cdr3_nt: TGCGCCAGCAGCCCAAAAACAACTAATGAAAAACTGTTTTTT
clone_size: -; v_call: TRBV19; j_call: TRBJ1-5; d_call: -; cdr3_aa: CASSSGTNQPQHF; cdr3_nt: TGTGCCAGTAGCAGCGGGACGAATCAGCCCCAGCATTTT
clone_size: -; v_call: TRBV15; j_call: TRBJ1-3; d_call: TRBD1; cdr3_aa: CATSPGQGRNTIYF; cdr3_nt: TGTGCCACCAGCCCCGGACAGGGAAGAAACACCATATATTTT
clone_size: -; v_call: TRBV6-5; j_call: TRBJ1-2; d_call: TRBD1; cdr3_aa: CASRRQGAHGYTF; cdr3_nt: TGTGCCAGCAGGAGACAGGGGGCGCATGGCTACACCTTC
clone_size: -; v_call: TRBV9; j_call: TRBJ1-1; d_call: -; cdr3_aa: CASSSSGTVNTEAFF; cdr3_nt: TGTGCCAGCAGCTCCTCCGGGACGGTGAACACTGAAGCTTTCTTT
clone_size: -; v_call: TRBV10-3; j_call: TRBJ2-7; d_call: TRBD2; cdr3_aa: CAISERKRGVYEQYF; cdr3_nt: TGTGCCATCAGTGAGCGGAAGCGGGGGGTCTACGAGCAGTACTTC
clone_size: -; v_call: TRBV2; j_call: TRBJ2-1; d_call: -; cdr3_aa: CASSDPYNEQFF; cdr3_nt: TGTGCCAGCAGTGACCCCTACAATGAGCAGTTCTTC
clone_size: few; v_call: TRBV9; j_call: TRBJ2-5; d_call: -; cdr3_aa: CASTQGGAVQETQYF; cdr3_nt: TGTGCCAGCACCCAAGGGGGGGCAGTTCAAGAGACCCAGTACTTC
clone_size: -; v_call: TRBV30; j_call: TRBJ2-5; d_call: TRBD1; cdr3_aa: CAWSEGTGLRETQYF; cdr3_nt: TGTGCCTGGAGTGAGGGGACAGGGCTTAGGGAGACCCAGTACTTC
clone_size: -; v_call: TRBV6-1; j_call: TRBJ2-3; d_call: -; cdr3_aa: CASSESIRIDTQYF; cdr3_nt: TGTGCCAGCAGTGAGAGTATCAGAATAGATACGCAGTATTTT
clone_size: -; v_call: TRBV5-4; j_call: TRBJ1-2; d_call: -; cdr3_aa: CASSPYDSTAGYTF; cdr3_nt: TGTGCCAGCAGCCCGTACGACAGCACGGCAGGCTACACCTTC
clone_size: -; v_call: TRBV7-3; j_call: TRBJ1-6; d_call: -; cdr3_aa: CASSLRQNSPLHF; cdr3_nt: TGTGCCAGCAGCTTACGTCAGAATTCACCCCTCCACTTT
clone_size: -; v_call: TRBV19; j_call: TRBJ2-5; d_call: TRBD2; cdr3_aa: CASSTRGAVPQETQYF; cdr3_nt: TGTGCCAGTAGTACGCGGGGGGCCGTACCCCAAGAGACCCAGTACTTC
clone_size: -; v_call: TRBV6-5; j_call: TRBJ1-4; d_call: -; cdr3_aa: CASTVRGSEKLFF; cdr3_nt: TGTGCCAGCACCGTAAGGGGGTCTGAAAAACTGTTTTTT